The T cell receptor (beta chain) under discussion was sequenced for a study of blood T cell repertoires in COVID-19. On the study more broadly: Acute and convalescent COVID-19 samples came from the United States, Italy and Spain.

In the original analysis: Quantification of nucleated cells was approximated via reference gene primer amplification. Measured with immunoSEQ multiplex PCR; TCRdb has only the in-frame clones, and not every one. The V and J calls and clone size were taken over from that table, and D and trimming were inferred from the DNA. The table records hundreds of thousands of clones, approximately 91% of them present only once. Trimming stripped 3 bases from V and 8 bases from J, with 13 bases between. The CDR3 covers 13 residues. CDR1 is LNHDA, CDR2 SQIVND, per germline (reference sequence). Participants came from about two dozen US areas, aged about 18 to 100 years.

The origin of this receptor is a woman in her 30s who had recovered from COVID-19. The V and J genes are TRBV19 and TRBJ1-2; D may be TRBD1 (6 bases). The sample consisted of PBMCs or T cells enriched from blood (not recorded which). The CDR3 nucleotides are TGTGCCAGTAGTATCGCCGGGGGGGCAGGCTACACCTTC. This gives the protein CASSIAGGAGYTF. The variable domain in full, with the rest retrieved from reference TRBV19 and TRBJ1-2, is DGGITQSPKYLFRKEGQNVTLSCEQNLNHDAMYWYRQDPGQGLRLIYYSQIVNDFQKGDIAEGYSVSREKKESFPLTVTSAQKNPTAFYLCASSIAGGAGYTFGSGTRLTVV.